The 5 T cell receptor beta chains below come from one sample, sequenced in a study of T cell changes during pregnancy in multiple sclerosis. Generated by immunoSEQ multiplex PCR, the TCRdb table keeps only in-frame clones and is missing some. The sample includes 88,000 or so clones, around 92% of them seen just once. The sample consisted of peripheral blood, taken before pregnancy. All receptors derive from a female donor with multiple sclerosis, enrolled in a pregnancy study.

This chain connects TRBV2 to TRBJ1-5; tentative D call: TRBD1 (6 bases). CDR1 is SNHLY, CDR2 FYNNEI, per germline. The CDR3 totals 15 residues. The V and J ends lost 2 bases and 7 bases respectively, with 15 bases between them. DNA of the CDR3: TGTGCCAGCAGTGAACTAAGGGGGGGGACGCAGCCCCAGCATTTT. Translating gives CASSELRGGTQPQHF.

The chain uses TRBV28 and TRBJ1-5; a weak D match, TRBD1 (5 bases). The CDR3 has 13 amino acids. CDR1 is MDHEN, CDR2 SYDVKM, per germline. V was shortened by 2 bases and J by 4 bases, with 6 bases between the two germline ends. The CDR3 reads CASSLTGNQPQHF. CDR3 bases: TGTGCCAGCAGTTTAACAGGAAATCAGCCCCAGCATTTT.

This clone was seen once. Written as DNA, the CDR3 is TGTGCCAGCAGAGAACAGGGGGCCCCTTACGAGCAGTACTTC. As protein: CASREQGAPYEQYF. The chain recombines TRBV28 with TRBJ2-7; 9 bases line up with TRBD1. CDR1 is MDHEN, CDR2 SYDVKM, per germline. V lost 6 bases to trimming and J lost 4 bases; unmatched junction nucleotides: 7. This CDR3 is built from 14 residues.

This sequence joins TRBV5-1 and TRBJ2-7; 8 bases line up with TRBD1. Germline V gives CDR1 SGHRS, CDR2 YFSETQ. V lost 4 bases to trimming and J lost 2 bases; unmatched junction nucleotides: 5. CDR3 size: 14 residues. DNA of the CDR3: TGCGCCAGCAGCCTAGAGACAGGGGCCTACGAGCAGTACTTC. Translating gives CASSLETGAYEQYF.

The CDR3 region is CASSSGSTYNEQFF. The CDR3 DNA is TGTGCCAGTAGCAGCGGTTCCACCTACAATGAGCAGTTCTTC. The rearrangement uses TRBV19 and TRBJ2-1, with a tentative D call TRBD2 (5 bases). CDR1 and CDR2 from the germline V gene are LNHDA and SQIVND (reference sequence). The CDR3 is 14 amino acids. The V and J ends lost 6 bases and 2 bases respectively, with 11 bases between them.